What follows are 5 T cell receptor beta chains derived from one specimen sequenced in a study of T cell responses to AZD1222 COVID-19 vaccine. Generated by immunoSEQ multiplex PCR, the TCRdb table keeps only in-frame clones and is missing some. The sample lists around 140,000 clones, approximately 93% occurring once. Sequences were derived from peripheral blood, sampled on day 0 of AZD1222 vaccination. Receptors were obtained from an adult in good health.

The sample holds a few counts of this clone. This chain joins TRBV6-5 and TRBJ1-6; D perhaps matches TRBD1 (5 bases). The germline V gene encodes CDR1 MNHEY and CDR2 SVGAGI. The CDR3 consists of 15 residues. Trimming took 5 bases from V and 10 from J, leaving 18 bases between them. Here the CDR3 reads CASSSRTTGESPLHF. Here the CDR3 DNA reads TGTGCCAGCAGTAGTCGGACAACGGGCGAGTCACCCCTCCACTTT.

V gene TRBV11-1 combines with J gene TRBJ2-5; 9 nucleotides agree with TRBD2. The CDR3 length is 14 residues. J was trimmed by 1 base and V by 5 bases; bases with no gene match: 2. The V gene's germline CDR1 is SGHAT and CDR2 FQDESV (reference sequence). CDR3 in amino acids: CASSAGGAQETQYF. The CDR3 nucleotides are TGTGCCAGCAGCGCGGGGGGGGCCCAAGAGACCCAGTACTTC.

The CDR3 nucleotides are TGTGCCAGCAGTTACTCGACAGGAAAGCAAGAGACCCAGTACTTC. This gives the protein CASSYSTGKQETQYF. V and J are TRBV6-6 and TRBJ2-5, with a weak D call TRBD1 (6 bases). Germline V gene sequence: CDR1 MNHNY, CDR2 SVGAGI (reference sequence). V was pared by 0 bases and J by 2 bases, with 10 bases between. The CDR3 consists of 15 residues.

The chain employs TRBV5-1 and TRBJ1-2; D is possibly TRBD1 (5 bases). From germline, CDR1 is SGHRS and CDR2 YFSETQ. Trimming left V 4 bases short and J 8 bases short, with 15 bases between. This CDR3 is built from 13 residues. CDR3 loop: CASSPGPSEGYTF. The CDR3 DNA follows: TGCGCCAGCAGCCCGGGACCCTCAGAAGGCTACACCTTC.

This chain uses TRBV15 with TRBJ2-7; D may be TRBD2 (6 bases). V was clipped by 3 bases and J by 9 bases, with 21 bases between them. Looked up from germline, CDR1 is LNHNV and CDR2 is YYDKDF (reference sequence). This CDR3 has 15 residues. The CDR3 DNA reads TGTGCCACCAGCAGCACCGGGACTCCTACTCATGGGCAGTACTTC. As protein: CATSSTGTPTHGQYF.